The sequence of this T cell receptor (beta chain) was determined in a study of T cells in Graves' hyperthyroidism and ophthalmopathy. Study information: Once the initial diagnosis was made, peripheral blood was obtained before any treatment.

V dropped 4 bases and J dropped 0 bases, with 12 bases sitting between them. Germline CDR1 GTSNPN, CDR2 SVGIG (reference sequence). The CDR3 is 14 residues long. Reasons for excluding patients were uncontrolled infection, other autoimmune disease, pregnancy or lactation. Clinical symptoms, serum thyroxine and TRAb, thyroid ultrasound and orbital computed tomography were used for the diagnoses. Researchers took RNA transcripts and amplified the TCR beta CDR3 regions from them. Using the HTBI primer set, a first-round RT-PCR was run on the TCR CDR3. MiXCR, applied by TCRdb to the multiplex PCR reads, yields one record per CDR3 protein. This sample yields about 500,000 distinct CDR3 sequences, of which about 15% are seen a single time; under 20% belongs to the top ten. Findings and caveats of the study: Ophthalmopathy got predicted by the model a median about six months before its onset.

Ten or more counts support this clonotype. Its target is not known. The V gene is TRBV30, the J gene TRBJ1-2; D perhaps matches TRBD1 (6 bases). The sample was blood. This clonotype originated in a woman between 18 and 30 years old with Graves' hyperthyroidism. As DNA, the CDR3 is TGTGCCTGGACTGGAGGGGGGACTAACTATGGCTACACCTTC. Translated, it gives CAWTGGGTNYGYTF.